These 6 T cell receptor beta chains came from one sample sequenced in a study of blood T cell repertoires in COVID-19. Assay: immunoSEQ multiplex PCR; the TCRdb copy retains only in-frame clones and omits some. The table has over 250,000 clones, 89% seen once. Sequencing was performed on peripheral blood. Source of these receptors: a woman aged 55-70 years with acute or convalescent COVID-19.

The chain joins TRBV7-2 to TRBJ1-2; D is undetermined. The CDR3 consists of 14 residues. CDR1 and CDR2 (germline): SGHTA, FQGNSA. Trimming took 2 bases from V and 1 from J, leaving 8 bases between them. As DNA, the CDR3 is TGTGCCAGCAGCTTACGTCTTCGTAACTATGGCTACACCTTC. Encoded protein: CASSLRLRNYGYTF.

The chain joins TRBV30 to TRBJ1-5; 9 positions match TRBD1. Per the germline V gene, CDR1 is GTSNPN and CDR2 is SVGIG (reference sequence). The CDR3 runs to 17 residues. V shed 4 bases and J 3 bases; nucleotides not matched to a gene: 13. CDR3 in DNA: TGTGCCTGGAAAGGGACAGGGAGGCTTTTTTACAATCAGCCCCAGCATTTT. Protein: CAWKGTGRLFYNQPQHF.

The chain couples TRBV15 to TRBJ2-1, with 7 bases fitting TRBD2. The CDR3 runs to 15 residues. J lost 5 bases, V lost 4 bases, and 8 bases had no gene match. Germline CDR1 LNHNV, CDR2 YYDKDF (reference sequence). As DNA, the CDR3 is TGTGCCACCAGCACGGGACTACCTATCGACAATGAGCAGTTCTTC. Protein product: CATSTGLPIDNEQFF. Combining the CDR3 with reference TRBV15 and TRBJ2-1 gives the whole variable domain DAMVIQNPRYQVTQFGKPVTLSCSQTLNHNVMYWYQQKSSQAPKLLFHYYDKDFNNEADTPDNFQSRRPNTSFCFLDIRSPGLGDTAMYLCATSTGLPIDNEQFFGPGTRLTVL.

The DNA of the CDR3 is TGTGCCAGCAGTTCCCCTTGGGCCCACGAGCAGTACTTC. Translated: CASSSPWAHEQYF. V gene TRBV2 combines with J gene TRBJ2-7; no definite D call. The CDR3 runs 13 residues. Per the germline V gene, CDR1 is SNHLY and CDR2 is FYNNEI. Trimming shortened V by 5 bases and J by 5 bases, and 13 bases separated the two germline ends.

The rearrangement links TRBV5-1 to TRBJ2-3; maybe TRBD2 (6 bases). The CDR3 length is 15 residues. The V and J ends lost 6 bases and 3 bases respectively, with 17 bases between them. CDR1 SGHRS and CDR2 YFSETQ come from the germline V gene. For the CDR3, the DNA is TGCGCCAGCACTACTAGCAGGGTAGGGACAGATACGCAGTATTTT. Translation gives CASTTSRVGTDTQYF.

This clone was detected ten times or more. The gene calls are TRBV7-7 and TRBJ2-3, with TRBD1 identical over 8 bases. The ends lost 5 bases at V and 3 bases at J; junction bases unmatched: 13. The CDR3 contains 17 residues. Germline V CDR1 and CDR2: SSHAT, FNYEAQ (reference sequence). CDR3 amino acids: CASSRTPTGVGTDTQYF. In nucleotides, the CDR3 is TGTGCCAGCAGCCGGACTCCGACAGGGGTCGGGACAGATACGCAGTATTTT.